The 3 T cell receptor beta chains given below trace back to one sample, sequenced in a study of Ad26.COV2.S vaccination and SARS-CoV-2 variants. The treatment here: some 20 received Ad26.COV2.S at low or high dose, single or two shots; 5 received placebo; per-sample allocation not given. Samples came from day 63 after the first vaccine or placebo injection. Generated by immunoSEQ multiplex PCR, the TCRdb table keeps only in-frame clones and is missing some. The data hold around 450,000 clones, with about 90% observed a single time. The material was peripheral blood, obtained in a trial of Ad26.COV2.S vaccine versus placebo. The receptors were sampled from a person aged 18-65 years who received the Ad26.COV2.S COVID-19 vaccine or a placebo.

The chain recombines TRBV6-4 with TRBJ2-1; 9 bases are a match to TRBD2. Trimming removed 6 bases from V and 8 bases from J; junction bases left unmatched: 14. Germline V gives CDR1 MRHNA, CDR2 SNTAGT. CDR3 length equals 16 residues. The CDR3 here is CASSLEDSGSFYEQFF. In nucleotides, the CDR3 is TGTGCCAGCAGCTTAGAGGATAGCGGGAGCTTCTATGAGCAGTTCTTC.

Only a few counts were recorded for this clone. The chain has TRBV29-1 and TRBJ2-7; 7 positions match TRBD1. From germline, CDR1 is SQVTM and CDR2 ANQGSEA. The CDR3 consists of 15 residues. V gave up 5 bases and J gave up 0 bases; unmatched junction bases: 10. CDR3 DNA sequence: TGCAGCGTTAGGGCCCCGACAGGGAGCTCCTACGAGCAGTACTTC. Translated, it gives CSVRAPTGSSYEQYF.

The CDR3: CASSEKAQAAWGMNTEAFF. CDR3 nucleotides: TGTGCCAGCAGTGAAAAGGCCCAGGCCGCCTGGGGGATGAACACTGAAGCTTTCTTT. The chain uses TRBV6-1 and TRBJ1-1, with a tentative D call TRBD1 (5 bases). The V end was cut by 2 bases, the J end by 0 bases, with 22 bases between. Germline CDR1 reads MNHNS; CDR2 reads SASEGT. The CDR3 is 19 amino acids.